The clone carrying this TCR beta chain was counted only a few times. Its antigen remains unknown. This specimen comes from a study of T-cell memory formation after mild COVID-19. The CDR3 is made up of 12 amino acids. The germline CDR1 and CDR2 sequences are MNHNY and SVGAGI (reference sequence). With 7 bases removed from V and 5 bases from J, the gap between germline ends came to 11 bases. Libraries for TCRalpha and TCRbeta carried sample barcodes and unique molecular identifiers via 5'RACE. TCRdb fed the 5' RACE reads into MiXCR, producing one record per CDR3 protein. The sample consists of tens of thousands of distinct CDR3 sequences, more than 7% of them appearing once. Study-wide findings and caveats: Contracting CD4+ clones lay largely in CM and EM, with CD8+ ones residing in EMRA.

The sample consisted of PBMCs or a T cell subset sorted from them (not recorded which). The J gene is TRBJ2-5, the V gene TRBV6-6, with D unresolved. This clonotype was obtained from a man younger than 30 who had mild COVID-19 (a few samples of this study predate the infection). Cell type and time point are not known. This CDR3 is CASTRPMETQYF. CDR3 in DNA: TGTGCCAGCACCCGACCCATGGAGACCCAGTACTTC.